These 10 T cell receptor beta chains were sequenced from one sample in a study of shared clonotypes between healthy human individuals (dated by TCRdb to 2020 to 2021). The library was generated by the immunoSEQ multiplex PCR assay. This is the immuneACCESS table as TCRdb keeps it, with only in-frame sequences that have V and J called. A part of the clones is gone; compared with another copy, unresolved V genes explain less than half, and the rest is unexplained. The sample data list a few hundred thousand clones, and roughly four fifths of these were observed just once. Around 12% of the sample is taken by the ten largest. The specimen was PBMCs. These receptors were collected from a middle-aged woman in good health. Some clones in this sample may be carry-over from other donors' samples.

This clone was picked up one time. The chain has TRBV7-3 and TRBJ2-6, with D possibly being TRBD1 (6 bases). The CDR3 extends over 15 amino acids. Looked up from germline, CDR1 is SGHTA and CDR2 is FQGTGA. Trimming cost V 4 bases and J 4 bases, with 11 bases left between them. This CDR3 is CASSSNRAGANVLTF. CDR3 in DNA: TGTGCCAGCAGCTCTAACAGGGCCGGGGCCAACGTCCTGACTTTC.

About this clone: A read error may explain this, as a much larger clone is one base away. The J gene is TRBJ2-5, the V gene TRBV27, with a weak D call TRBD2 (5 bases). The germline V and J ends were trimmed by 1 base and 5 bases, with 14 bases remaining between them. Germline loops: CDR1 MNHEY, CDR2 SMNVEV (reference sequence). The CDR3 runs to 15 residues. The chain's CDR3 is CASSLFLGSLETQYF. The CDR3 DNA sequence: TGTGCCAGCAGTTTATTTCTAGGGAGTCTGGAGACCCAGTACTTC.

About this clone itself: A much larger clone is a single base away; this may be a read error. This specimen includes other DNA sequences encoding the same CDR3. V gene TRBV18 combines with J gene TRBJ1-1, with 7 nucleotides matching TRBD1. Per germline, CDR1 KGHSH and CDR2 LQKENI. The CDR3 sequence is 13 residues long. The CDR3 protein is CASSPGQGAEAFF. In DNA form, the CDR3 reads TGTGCCAGTTCACCGGGGCAGGGGGCTGAAGCTTTCTTT.

For this clone: A far more abundant clone sits one base away, making this likely a read error. This sequence joins TRBV25-1 and TRBJ2-7; 8 nucleotides line up with TRBD1. Germline loops: CDR1 MGHDK, CDR2 SYGVNS. Trimming cost V 5 bases and J 4 bases; bases outside gene matches: 7. The CDR3 runs 14 residues. CDR3 residues: CASSRAGGTYEQYF. CDR3 sequence (DNA): TGTGCCAGCAGTCGGGCAGGGGGCACATACGAGCAGTACTTC.

In this sample, this clone turned up once. The likely explanation is a read error, given a far larger clone one base away. The sample holds other DNA sequences that translate to the same CDR3. The J gene is TRBJ2-3, the V gene TRBV30; TRBD1 is a possible D gene (6 bases). V was shortened by 4 bases and J by 3 bases, with 14 bases between the two germline ends. This CDR3 spans 14 amino acids. Germline assignment: CDR1 GTSNPN and CDR2 SVGIG (reference sequence). CDR3: CAWMRGRSTDTQYF. In nucleotides, the CDR3 is TGTGCCTGGATGAGGGGGAGAAGTACAGATACGCAGTATTTT.

This clone was detected ten times or more. The V call is TRBV18, the J call TRBJ2-7; 11 bases are a match to TRBD2. Germline V gene data show CDR1 as KGHSH and CDR2 as LQKENI. V shed 0 bases and J 6 bases; nucleotides not matched to a gene: 7. This CDR3 contains 16 residues. In nucleotides, the CDR3 is TGTGCCAGCTCACCACCGGTAGCGGGAGGGCGGGCCGAGCAGTACTTC. It codes for CASSPPVAGGRAEQYF.

For this clone: It is likely a read error: a sequence one base away is far more abundant. Because the CDR3 is missing its conserved closing phenylalanine or tryptophan, this is likely a read error. This rearrangement joins TRBV7-2 to TRBJ2-7; D possibly matches TRBD1 or TRBD2 (5 bases each). The germline gives CDR1 SGHTA, CDR2 FQGNSA. Trimming shortened V by 2 bases and J by 3 bases, and 14 bases separated the two germline ends. The length of the CDR3 is 15 residues. CDR3 sequence: CASSLYGTASYEQYL. The DNA for the CDR3 is TGTGCCAGCAGCTTATACGGGACGGCGAGCTACGAGCAGTACCTC.

This chain uses TRBV11-1 with TRBJ2-2, with D tentatively TRBD2 (5 bases). CDR1 and CDR2 from the germline V gene are SGHAT and FQDESV (reference sequence). The CDR3 totals 14 residues. V lost 5 bases and J lost 5, with 12 bases in between. The chain's CDR3 is CASSRFRGTGELFF. CDR3 in DNA: TGTGCCAGCAGCCGTTTTCGGGGAACCGGGGAGCTGTTTTTT.

The rearrangement joins TRBV29-1 to TRBJ2-3, with 8 bases lining up with TRBD2. V shed 0 bases, J shed 0 bases, and the junction held 8 bases outside the gene matches. Per the germline V gene, CDR1 is SQVTM and CDR2 is ANQGSEA. This CDR3 region has 17 residues. The CDR3 coding sequence is TGCAGCGTTGAAGATTTCTCGTCTAGCGGGAGCACAGATACGCAGTATTTT. This translates into CSVEDFSSSGSTDTQYF.

This clone appeared a single time. This sequence joins TRBV6-6 and TRBJ2-4; D may be TRBD2 (6 bases). The germline gives CDR1 MNHNY, CDR2 SVGAGI (reference sequence). Trimming removed 6 bases at V and 6 bases at J, with 15 bases between. CDR3 size: 14 residues. The CDR3 sequence: CASSRGTRGNIQYF. The CDR3 nucleotides read TGTGCCAGCAGCCGCGGGACGCGGGGAAACATTCAGTACTTC.